This T cell receptor beta chain stems from a study of shared clonotypes between healthy human individuals. The CDR3 has 19 amino acids. CDR1 and CDR2 (germline): LGHNT, FRNRAP. Unmatched junction bases numbered 19, after V lost 3 bases and J lost 3 bases. Assay used: immunoSEQ multiplex PCR; TCRdb lists only in-frame clones, some missing. The sample lists more than 2 million clones; nearly 97% were seen once. The sequencing sample was made of naive CD4+ T cells sorted from blood. Noted subset: CD45RA+ positively selected. This sequence joins TRBV12-5 and TRBJ2-7, with 8 bases matching TRBD2. The TCR comes from a man aged 18 to 29 in good health. CDR3 coding DNA: TGTGCTAGTGGTTTCCGCCCGGCGGGAGGCGTCCGGGGGAGCTACGAGCAGTACTTC. The encoded protein is CASGFRPAGGVRGSYEQYF.